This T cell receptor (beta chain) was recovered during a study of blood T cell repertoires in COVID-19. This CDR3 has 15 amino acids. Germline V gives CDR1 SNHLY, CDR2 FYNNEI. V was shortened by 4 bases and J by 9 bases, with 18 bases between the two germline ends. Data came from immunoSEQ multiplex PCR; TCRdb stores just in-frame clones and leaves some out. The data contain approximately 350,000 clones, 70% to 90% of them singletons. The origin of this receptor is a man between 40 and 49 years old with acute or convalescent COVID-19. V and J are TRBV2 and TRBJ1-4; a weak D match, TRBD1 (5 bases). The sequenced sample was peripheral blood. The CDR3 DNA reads TGTGCCAGCAGTGGGCAGGAGGGGTCTTATCAAAAACTGTTTTTT. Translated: CASSGQEGSYQKLFF.